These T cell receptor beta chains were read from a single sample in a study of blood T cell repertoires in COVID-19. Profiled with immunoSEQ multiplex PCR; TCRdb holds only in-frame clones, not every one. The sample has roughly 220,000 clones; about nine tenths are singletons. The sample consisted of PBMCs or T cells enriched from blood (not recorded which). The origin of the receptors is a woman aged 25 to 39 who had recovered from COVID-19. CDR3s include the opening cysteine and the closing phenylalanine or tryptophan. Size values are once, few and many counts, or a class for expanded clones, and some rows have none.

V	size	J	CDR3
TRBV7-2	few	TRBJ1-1	CASSLDARNTEAFF
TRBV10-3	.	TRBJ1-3	CAISGRNSGNTIYF
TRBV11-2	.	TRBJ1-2	CASSLDPGSYGYTF
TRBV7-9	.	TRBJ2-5	CASSLVPRTTQYF
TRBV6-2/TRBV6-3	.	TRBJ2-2	CASSYSLDPSVSNTGELFF
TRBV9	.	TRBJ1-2	CASSVAVLGAYGYTF
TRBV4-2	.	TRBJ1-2	CASSPQITGFYGYTF
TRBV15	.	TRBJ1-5	CATSRERAGGVVNNQPQHF
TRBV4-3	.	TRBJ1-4	CASSQLQAHEKLFF
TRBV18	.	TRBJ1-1	CASSPPFGYTEAFF
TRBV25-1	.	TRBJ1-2	CASSGTGGYGYTF
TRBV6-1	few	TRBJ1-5	CASSEAGSQPQHF
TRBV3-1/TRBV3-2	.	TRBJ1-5	CASSRTGPNQPQHF
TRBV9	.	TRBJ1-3	CASSVGGSGGNTIYF
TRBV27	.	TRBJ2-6	CASSLRDRGYSGANVLTF
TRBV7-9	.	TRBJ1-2	CASSLGTAIYGYTF
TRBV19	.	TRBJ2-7	CASSIGGHSYEQYF
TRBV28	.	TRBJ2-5	CASGGSGGMKTQYF
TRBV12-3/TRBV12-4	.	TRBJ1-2	CASTGTDYGYTF
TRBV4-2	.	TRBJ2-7	CASSQGLATPRQYF
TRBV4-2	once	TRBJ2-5	CASSQDVRQGEVTQYF
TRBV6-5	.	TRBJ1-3	CASSYSFGEAGNTIYF
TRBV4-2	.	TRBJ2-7	CASSQGGRAGADEQYF
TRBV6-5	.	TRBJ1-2	CASTYSTGVDYGYTF
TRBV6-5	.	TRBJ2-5	CASSYGTEETQYF
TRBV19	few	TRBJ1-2	CASYGQGEYGYTF
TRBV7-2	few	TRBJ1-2	CASSLEGYRVHGYTF
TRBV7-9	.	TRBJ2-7	CASSLKGDRGTINSYEQYF
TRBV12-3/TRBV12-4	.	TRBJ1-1	CASSLDSEAFF
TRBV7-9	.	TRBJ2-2	CASSSQGPGELFF
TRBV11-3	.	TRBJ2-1	CASSLGSEQFF
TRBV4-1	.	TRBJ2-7	CASSLTAGSYEQYF
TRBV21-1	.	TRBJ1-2	CASPRQDSANYGYTF
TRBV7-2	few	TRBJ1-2	CASSLYGNNYGYTF
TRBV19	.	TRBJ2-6	CASSIDRQGRGSGANVLTF
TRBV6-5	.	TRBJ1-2	CASADRGSGYTF
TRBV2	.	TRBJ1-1	CASSEWEGEAFF
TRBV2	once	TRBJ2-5	CASSERSRLQETQYF
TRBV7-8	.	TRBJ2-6	CASSLGAGAGSGANVLTF
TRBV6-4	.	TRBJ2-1	CASSTMSGTYNEQFF
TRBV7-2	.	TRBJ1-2	CASSFTGQTSYGYTF